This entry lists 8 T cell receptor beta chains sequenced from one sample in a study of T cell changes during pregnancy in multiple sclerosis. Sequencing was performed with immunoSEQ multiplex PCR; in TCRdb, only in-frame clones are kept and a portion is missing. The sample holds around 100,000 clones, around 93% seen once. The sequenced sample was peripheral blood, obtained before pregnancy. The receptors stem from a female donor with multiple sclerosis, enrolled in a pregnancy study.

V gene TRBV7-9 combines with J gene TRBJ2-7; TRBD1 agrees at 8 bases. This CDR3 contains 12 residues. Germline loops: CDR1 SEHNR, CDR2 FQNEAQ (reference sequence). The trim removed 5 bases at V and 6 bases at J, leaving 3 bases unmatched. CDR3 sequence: CASSIQGGEQYF. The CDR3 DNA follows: TGTGCCAGCAGCATACAGGGGGGCGAGCAGTACTTC.

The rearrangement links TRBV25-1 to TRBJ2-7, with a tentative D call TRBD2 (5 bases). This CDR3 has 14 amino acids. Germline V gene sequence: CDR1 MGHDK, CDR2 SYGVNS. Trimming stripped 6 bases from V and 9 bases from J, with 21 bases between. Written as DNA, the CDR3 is TGTGCCAGCAGCCGTAGCGAAAAAGGATATGGGCAGTACTTC. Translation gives CASSRSEKGYGQYF.

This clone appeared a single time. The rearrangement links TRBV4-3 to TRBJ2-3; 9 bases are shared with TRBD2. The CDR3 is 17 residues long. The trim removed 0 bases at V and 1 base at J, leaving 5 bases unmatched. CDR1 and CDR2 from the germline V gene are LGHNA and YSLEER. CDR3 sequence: CASSQEGPSGGTDTQYF. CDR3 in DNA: TGCGCCAGCAGCCAAGAAGGGCCTAGCGGGGGCACAGATACGCAGTATTTT.

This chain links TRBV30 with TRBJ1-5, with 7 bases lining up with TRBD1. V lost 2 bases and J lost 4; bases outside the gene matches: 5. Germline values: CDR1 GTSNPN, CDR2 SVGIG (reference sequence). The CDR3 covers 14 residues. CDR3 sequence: CAWSTGTANQPQHF. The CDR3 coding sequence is TGTGCCTGGAGTACCGGGACAGCAAATCAGCCCCAGCATTTT.

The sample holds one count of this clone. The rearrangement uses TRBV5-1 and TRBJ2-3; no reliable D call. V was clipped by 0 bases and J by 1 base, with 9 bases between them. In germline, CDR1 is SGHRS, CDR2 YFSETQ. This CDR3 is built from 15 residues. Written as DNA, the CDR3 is TGCGCCAGCAGCTTGGAGAGTGCGGGCACAGATACGCAGTATTTT. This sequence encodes CASSLESAGTDTQYF.

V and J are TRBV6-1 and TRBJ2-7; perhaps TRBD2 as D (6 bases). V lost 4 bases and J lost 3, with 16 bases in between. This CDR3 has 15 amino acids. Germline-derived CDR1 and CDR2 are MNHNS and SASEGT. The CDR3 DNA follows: TGTGCCAGCAGTGTAGAATACGGGGGAGGCTACGAGCAGTACTTC. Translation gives CASSVEYGGGYEQYF.

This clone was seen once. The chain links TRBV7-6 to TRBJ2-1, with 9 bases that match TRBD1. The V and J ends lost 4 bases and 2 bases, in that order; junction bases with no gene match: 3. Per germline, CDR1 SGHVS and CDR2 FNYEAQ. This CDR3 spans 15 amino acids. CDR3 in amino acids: CASSSTGGTYNEQFF. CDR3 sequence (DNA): TGTGCCAGCAGCTCGACAGGGGGGACCTACAATGAGCAGTTCTTC.

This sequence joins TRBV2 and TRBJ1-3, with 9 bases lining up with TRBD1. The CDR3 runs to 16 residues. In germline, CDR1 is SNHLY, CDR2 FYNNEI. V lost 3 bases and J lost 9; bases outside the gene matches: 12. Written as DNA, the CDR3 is TGTGCCAGCAGTGATACCCGACAGGGGGAGGTCGGCACCATATATTTT. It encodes CASSDTRQGEVGTIYF.